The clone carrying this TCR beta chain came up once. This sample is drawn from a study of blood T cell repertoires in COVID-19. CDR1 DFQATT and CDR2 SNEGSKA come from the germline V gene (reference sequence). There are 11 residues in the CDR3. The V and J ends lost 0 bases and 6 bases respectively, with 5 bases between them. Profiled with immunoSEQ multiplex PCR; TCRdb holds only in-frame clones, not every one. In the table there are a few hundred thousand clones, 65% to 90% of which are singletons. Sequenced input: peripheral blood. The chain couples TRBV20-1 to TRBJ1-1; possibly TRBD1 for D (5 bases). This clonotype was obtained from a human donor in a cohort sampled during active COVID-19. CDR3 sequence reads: CSARDRAEAFF. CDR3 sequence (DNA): TGCAGTGCTAGAGACAGGGCTGAAGCTTTCTTT.